This section outlines one TCR beta chain sequence together with its context. The data derive from a study of Ad26.COV2.S vaccination and SARS-CoV-2 variants. Whole-study context: Each vaccinee took Ad26.COV2.S intramuscularly, once or twice 56 days apart.

The CDR3 is made up of 17 amino acids. V lost 0 bases to trimming and J lost 0 bases, with 12 bases between them. Germline values: CDR1 KGHSH, CDR2 LQKENI. TCRdb's copy holds only in-frame clones and misses some; the assay was immunoSEQ multiplex PCR. The sample contains under 300,000 clones, 70% to 90% of which appear only once. Noted treatment: around 19 received Ad26.COV2.S at low or high dose, single or two shots; about 5 received placebo; per-sample allocation not given. The samples date from day 63 after the first vaccine or placebo injection. This specimen was peripheral blood, taken in a trial of Ad26.COV2.S vaccine versus placebo. The sequence came from a person between 18 and 60 years old who received the Ad26.COV2.S COVID-19 vaccine or a placebo. J is TRBJ2-1 and V is TRBV18, with unresolved D. CDR3 protein: CASSPPIKPSSYNEQFF. DNA of the CDR3: TGTGCCAGCTCACCACCGATTAAACCCAGCTCCTACAATGAGCAGTTCTTC.